The T cell receptor beta chain under discussion was sequenced for a study of blood T cell repertoires in COVID-19. On the study more broadly: Italy, Spain and the United States were the sources of the convalescent and acute COVID-19 samples. PBMCs, B-cell-depleted T cells, or T cells provided the cDNA or gDNA that made up the material.

Original processing methods: Counts of nucleated cells, estimated from reference gene primer amplification, were obtained. Sequencing used immunoSEQ multiplex PCR; TCRdb keeps in-frame clones, though not all of them. For V, J and clone size, that table is used; D and trimming come from the DNA. The table has under 300,000 clones, just over 85% seen once. The sequencing input was peripheral blood. This sequence originates from a man aged 30 to 45 who had recovered from COVID-19.

The CDR3 sequence: CASSDIGAVSYEQYF. CDR3 coding DNA: TGTGCCAGCAGTGATATAGGGGCAGTGAGCTACGAGCAGTACTTC. The chain has TRBV6-1 and TRBJ2-7; D is perhaps TRBD1 (5 bases). The CDR3 spans 15 residues. The V end lost 3 bases, the J end lost 3 bases, and 15 bases lay between the germline ends. Germline lookup yields CDR1 MNHNS and CDR2 SASEGT.